A single sample is the source of the 7 T cell receptor beta chains below, sequenced in a study of T cells in Graves' hyperthyroidism and ophthalmopathy. Amplification of TCR beta CDR3 regions was performed using RNA transcripts as template. TCR CDR3 underwent first-round RT-PCR with the HTBI primer set. MiXCR, run by TCRdb on the multiplex PCR reads, gives a single entry per CDR3 protein. The data contain hundreds of thousands of distinct CDR3 sequences, roughly a quarter of them singletons. The sample taken for sequencing was blood. These receptors all come from a woman aged 25-40 years with Graves' ophthalmopathy.

This clonotype has more than one count but fewer than ten. A clone one base away is much larger, so this may be a read error. V and J are TRBV3-1 and TRBJ1-2, with D uncertain. The germline V gene has CDR1 LGHDT and CDR2 YNNKEL (reference sequence). Trimming took 3 bases from V and 3 from J, leaving 5 bases between them. CDR3 length: 12 amino acids. DNA of the CDR3: TGTGCCAGCAGCCAGGAAGACTATGGCTACACCTTC. This gives the protein CASSQEDYGYTF.

The chain couples TRBV20-1 to TRBJ2-6; unclear D gene. The CDR3 extends over 15 amino acids. CDR1 and CDR2 (germline): DFQATT, SNEGSKA (reference sequence). Trimming removed 0 bases from V and 0 bases from J, with 6 bases in between. The chain's CDR3 is CSARDRTSGANVLTF. CDR3 nucleotides: TGCAGTGCTAGAGACAGAACCTCTGGGGCCAACGTCCTGACTTTC.

The chain couples TRBV13 to TRBJ2-7, with D possibly being TRBD1 or TRBD2 (5 bases each). V shed 3 bases and J shed 2 bases, with 14 bases lying between them. The germline V gene has CDR1 PRHDT and CDR2 FYEKMQ (reference sequence). This CDR3 region has 15 residues. CDR3 in amino acids: CASSFSGASTYEQYF. CDR3 DNA sequence: TGTGCCAGCAGCTTCTCCGGGGCATCTACCTACGAGCAGTACTTC.

V usage is TRBV6-1 and J usage is TRBJ2-5, with D perhaps TRBD2 (6 bases). The V end lost 4 bases, the J end lost 0 bases, and 12 bases lay between the germline ends. CDR1 is MNHNS and CDR2 is SASEGT in the germline V gene. The CDR3 has 15 amino acids. The CDR3 coding sequence is TGTGCCAGCAGTGTTTACCGGGACTACCAAGAGACCCAGTACTTC. Its translation is CASSVYRDYQETQYF.

Only a few counts were recorded for this clonotype. The chain recombines TRBV3-1 with TRBJ1-1; 12 bases are shared with TRBD1. The trim removed 6 bases at V and 10 bases at J, leaving 12 bases unmatched. This CDR3 is built from 15 residues. Germline lookup yields CDR1 LGHDT and CDR2 YNNKEL (reference sequence). The CDR3 is CASRPAGTGGLGAFF. The CDR3 bases are TGTGCCAGCAGGCCGGCCGGGACAGGGGGCTTAGGAGCTTTCTTT.

This clonotype was counted at least ten times. This sequence joins TRBV2 and TRBJ2-5; 10 nucleotides match TRBD1. CDR3 length equals 13 residues. CDR1 and CDR2 from the germline V gene are SNHLY and FYNNEI. V was pared by 6 bases and J by 5 bases, with 3 bases of the junction left unmatched. The CDR3 here is CASRGTGDETQYF. CDR3 in DNA: TGTGCCAGCAGAGGGACAGGGGATGAGACCCAGTACTTC.

CDR3 sequence: CAWSESSYGYTF. The CDR3 DNA reads as TGTGCCTGGAGTGAGTCAAGCTATGGCTACACCTTC. The chain couples TRBV30 to TRBJ1-2; D is uncertain. V was cut by 1 base and J by 4 bases, with 7 bases left in between. The germline V gene encodes CDR1 GTSNPN and CDR2 SVGIG (reference sequence). This CDR3 has 12 residues.